The present TCR beta chain was sequenced within a study of blood T cell repertoires in COVID-19 (dated by TCRdb to the early 2020s). Some background on the complete study: The collaborator samples originated in the United States, Italy and Spain and spanned the acute and convalescent phases of COVID-19. The prospective study material was composed of cDNA or gDNA derived from T cells, B-cell-depleted T cells, or PBMCs. The repertoires were made available in a free public database intended to serve as a resource for research on the immune response to SARS-CoV-2. Deeply sampled blood TCRbeta repertoires from subjects exposed to, actively infected with, or recovered from COVID-19 were included in the dataset. Samples were obtained from the ongoing ImmuneRACE study (first 160 participants) and from 1,000 to 1,500 subjects provided by 6 global collaborators. Sample metadata almost always included a de-identified subject ID, COVID-19 status, age in years and sex. Where available, HLA class I and class II types were taken from metadata supplied by the sample provider and were not determined by assay-based typing. On the study overall, not on this receptor specifically: The amount of clinical and demographic metadata varied by source and participant and was provided uncurated.

The immunoSEQ Assay, a bias-controlled multiplex PCR, was used to amplify TCRbeta CDR3 regions from genomic DNA. The original pipeline was this. The number of nucleated cells in each sample was estimated from the amplification of reference gene primers within the assay. To quantify the absolute abundance of each unique TCRbeta CDR3 rearrangement, sequence reads were collapsed and filtered. For each sample, productive Simpson clonality was calculated as the square root of Simpson's diversity index over productive rearrangements. This is the immuneACCESS table as TCRdb keeps it, with only in-frame sequences that have V and J called. A part of the clones is gone; compared with another copy, unresolved V genes explain less than half, and the rest is unexplained. V, J and clone size are those of that table, while D and trimming were read from the DNA. This sample gives tens of thousands of clones in total; more than 75% of them show up just once. Roughly 15% of the sample belongs to the ten largest clones.

Each collaborating institution followed its own protocols to collect whole blood in K2EDTA tubes. For TCRbeta analysis, collaborator samples were shipped as frozen whole blood, as isolated PBMCs, or as DNA extracted from either sample type. A remark on this clone: There is no known antigen for this receptor. No quality values exist for individual bases; no much larger clone is one base distant.

V sheds 2 bases and J sheds 3 bases, leaving 14 bases between their ends. Per the germline V gene, KGHSH is the CDR1 and LQKENI is the CDR2. CDR3 length: 15 amino acids, cysteine to valine. Only the CDR3 DNA stays, 45 bases, in frame from base 1. This receptor was identified in a woman aged 70-85 years with acute or convalescent COVID-19. The rearranged chain carries TRBV18 and TRBJ2-7; the D gene is perhaps TRBD1, on 7 matching bases. The sample consisted of peripheral blood. The CDR3 protein: CASSPGGTDYYEQYV. The bases are TGTGCCAGCTCACCAGGCGGGACAGATTACTACGAGCAGTACGTC.